Shown below are 4 T cell receptor beta chains from a single sample sequenced in a study of cytomegalovirus exposure and HLA in healthy donors. The study ran its PCR with 60 Vbeta and 13 Jbeta primers. TCRdb's table, derived via immunoSEQ multiplex PCR, lists solely in-frame clones and lacks some. This sample has under 95,000 clones, with over 75% found just once. Material for sequencing was PBMCs. These receptors were collected from a boy under 18 in good health and CMV-seronegative.

This clone was counted once. The rearrangement uses TRBV29-1 and TRBJ2-7, with 14 bases that match TRBD2. Losses at the gene ends were 6 bases for V and 13 bases for J; bases not matched to a gene: 11. This CDR3 region has 13 residues. Germline CDR1 and CDR2: SQVTM and ANQGSEA. CDR3 sequence reads: CSVLGLAGEILYF. CDR3 DNA: TGCAGCGTCCTGGGACTAGCGGGAGAGATTTTATACTTC.

This chain links TRBV10-1 with TRBJ1-1; 9 nucleotides match TRBD1. Germline V gene lookup returns CDR1 WNHNN and CDR2 SYGVQD (reference sequence). V lost 5 bases and J lost 4; bases outside the gene matches: 8. This CDR3 comprises 15 residues. CDR3 DNA sequence: TGCGCCAGCAGTCGGGACAGGGAAATCGGCACTGAAGCTTTCTTT. This encodes CASSRDREIGTEAFF.

The J gene is TRBJ1-2, the V gene TRBV15; D is perhaps TRBD1 (6 bases). Per the germline V gene, CDR1 is LNHNV and CDR2 is YYDKDF (reference sequence). Trimming stripped 2 bases from V and 3 bases from J, with 10 bases between. The CDR3 has 14 residues. CDR3 bases: TGTGCCACCAGCAGACAAAAGGGGGACTATGGCTACACCTTC. Amino acids: CATSRQKGDYGYTF.

The chain combines TRBV9 with TRBJ1-1; no firm D call. Trimming removed 4 bases from V and 10 bases from J, with 20 bases in between. CDR1 and CDR2 (germline): SGDLS, YYNGEE. The CDR3 length is 14 residues. The CDR3 coding sequence is TGTGCCAGCAGCCCCGACACCTATACCGAGGGAGCTTTCTTT. It is translated as CASSPDTYTEGAFF.